The next 18 T cell receptor beta chains were all read from a single sample in a study of CD8 T cells in ankylosing spondylitis. TCRdb re-called the 5' RACE reads through MiXCR, storing one row per CDR3 protein. Of under 300,000 distinct CDR3 sequences listed, approximately 12% are singletons. Sample: blood, either unsorted or a sorted T cell fraction (not recorded which). The origin of the receptors is a male donor with ankylosing spondylitis or in good health (not recorded which).

The V call is TRBV5-8, the J call TRBJ1-2; D remains ambiguous. Germline assignment: CDR1 SGHTS and CDR2 YDEGEE. The V gene lost 0 bases and the J gene lost 8 bases, with 14 bases spanning the gap. The CDR3 extends over 14 amino acids. CDR3 in DNA: TGTGCCAGCAGCTTGGCCGGGAGTCTCTACGGCTACACCTTC. Protein: CASSLAGSLYGYTF.

This clonotype was observed a few times. The V call is TRBV4-1, the J call TRBJ2-7; 7 nucleotides align to TRBD2. Germline V gene sequence: CDR1 MGHRA, CDR2 YSYEKL. V lost 3 bases, J lost 6 bases, and 5 bases stayed unmatched. This CDR3 region has 13 residues. The chain's CDR3 is CASSQGLSGEQYF. The CDR3 bases are TGCGCCAGCAGCCAGGGACTATCGGGCGAGCAGTACTTC.

The chain employs TRBV2 and TRBJ2-5; no reliable D call. CDR3 length: 12 amino acids. Germline CDR1 SNHLY, CDR2 FYNNEI. V was clipped by 7 bases and J by 4 bases, with 10 bases between them. The CDR3 DNA reads as TGTGCCAGCAATTGGGCCCGAGAGACCCAGTACTTC. Translated: CASNWARETQYF.

Ten or more counts support this clonotype. Here the CDR3 DNA reads TGCAGTGCTAGAGAAAGACGTGGCTACACCTTC. Translation: CSARERRGYTF. The chain employs TRBV20-1 and TRBJ1-2; D is undetermined. The CDR3 spans 11 residues. Germline CDR1 and CDR2: DFQATT and SNEGSKA (reference sequence). V was pared by 0 bases and J by 7 bases, with 6 bases between.

The V gene is TRBV5-1, the J gene TRBJ2-7; 7 nucleotides match TRBD2. In germline, CDR1 is SGHRS, CDR2 YFSETQ. The CDR3 totals 16 residues. V shed 1 base and J 5 bases; nucleotides not matched to a gene: 12. CDR3 in amino acids: CASSLTTGGFMDEQYF. In DNA form, the CDR3 reads TGCGCCAGCAGCTTGACCACCGGGGGGTTCATGGACGAGCAGTACTTC.

This clonotype was seen repeatedly, ten times or more. The rearrangement uses TRBV15 and TRBJ2-1; D perhaps matches TRBD2 (5 bases). V lost 3 bases to trimming and J lost 7 bases, with 7 bases between them. Germline V gives CDR1 LNHNV, CDR2 YYDKDF (reference sequence). This CDR3 region has 12 residues. CDR3 loop: CATSSSANEQFF. As DNA, the CDR3 is TGTGCCACCAGCAGTAGCGCGAATGAGCAGTTCTTC.

This clonotype was picked up many times. The chain couples TRBV10-2 to TRBJ1-1; D is possibly TRBD1 (5 bases). The CDR3 runs to 14 residues. V lost 0 bases and J 1 base, leaving 6 bases between the germline ends. Germline-derived CDR1 and CDR2 are WSHSY and SAAADI. The CDR3 DNA reads TGCGCCAGCAGTGAGTCGGGGGGGAACACTGAAGCTTTCTTT. Its translation is CASSESGGNTEAFF.

This clonotype was counted at least ten times. The chain has TRBV20-1 and TRBJ1-2; D perhaps matches TRBD1 (5 bases). The CDR3 consists of 14 residues. Trimming left V 6 bases short and J 3 bases short, with 17 bases between. The germline CDR1 and CDR2 sequences are DFQATT and SNEGSKA (reference sequence). The CDR3 coding sequence is TGCAGTGCGTCAACAGGAGCGAGTCACTATGGCTACACCTTC. Its protein is CSASTGASHYGYTF.

In this sample, this clonotype turned up many times. The V and J genes are TRBV28 and TRBJ2-7, with 7 nucleotides matching TRBD2. Trimming removed 7 bases from V and 3 bases from J; junction bases left unmatched: 6. The V gene's germline CDR1 is MDHEN and CDR2 SYDVKM. The CDR3 sequence is 13 residues long. CDR3: CASKGGGIYEQYF. The CDR3 nucleotides are TGTGCCAGCAAGGGCGGGGGTATCTACGAGCAGTACTTC.

With regard to this clonotype: At one end the junction does not follow the germline gene, possibly because of a read error. This CDR3 reads CANSLAGSASSYNEQFF. The CDR3 DNA reads as TGTGCCAACAGCTTGGCGGGTAGCGCGTCCTCCTACAATGAGCAGTTCTTC. The rearrangement uses TRBV5-5 and TRBJ2-1; maybe TRBD2 (5 bases). CDR3 length: 17 amino acids. Germline-derived CDR1 and CDR2 are SGHKS and YYEKEE (reference sequence).

This clonotype was found many times. V usage is TRBV24-1 and J usage is TRBJ2-7, with D unresolved. Trimming took off 0 bases at V and 9 bases at J, with 8 bases between the two ends. Germline V gene data show CDR1 as KGHDR and CDR2 as SFDVKD. The CDR3 covers 12 residues. The CDR3 sequence: CATSDLNSRQYF. The CDR3 DNA is TGTGCCACCAGTGATTTGAACTCCCGGCAGTACTTC.

This clonotype was counted only a few times. This rearrangement joins TRBV4-1 to TRBJ1-1, with D unclear. The CDR3 totals 13 residues. Per the germline V gene, CDR1 is MGHRA and CDR2 is YSYEKL. The germline V and J ends were trimmed by 4 bases and 4 bases, with 10 bases remaining between them. In nucleotides, the CDR3 is TGCGCCAGCAGCCCTCCCCGGGGCACTGAAGCTTTCTTT. Amino acids: CASSPPRGTEAFF.

The chain has TRBV12-2 and TRBJ1-1; the table's D gene call, TRBD1, was not cross checked with the DNA. TRBV12-2 is noted as a pseudogene. The CDR3 sequence is 13 residues long. The CDR3 DNA sequence: TGTGCAAGTCAAATTACAGGGTACACTGAAGCTTTCTTT. This encodes CASQITGYTEAFF.

This clonotype was counted between two and nine times. The rearrangement uses TRBV11-1 and TRBJ2-1; D is tentatively TRBD1 or TRBD2 (5 bases each). The CDR3 totals 13 residues. Looked up from germline, CDR1 is SGHAT and CDR2 is FQDESV (reference sequence). Trimming took 3 bases from V and 9 from J, leaving 12 bases between them. The CDR3 DNA reads as TGTGCCAGCAGCTTCGGGGAGAGGGGTGAGCAGTTCTTC. It translates to CASSFGERGEQFF.

The chain links TRBV28 to TRBJ1-2; unclear D gene. The V and J ends lost 4 bases and 1 base respectively, with 10 bases between them. CDR1 is MDHEN and CDR2 is SYDVKM in the germline V gene. This CDR3 is built from 14 residues. This CDR3 reads CASSSGYNNYGYTF. The CDR3 coding sequence is TGTGCCAGCAGTTCTGGCTATAATAACTATGGCTACACCTTC.

This clonotype appeared many times. V is TRBV7-2 and J is TRBJ2-7, with TRBD2 matching over 9 bases. J lost 2 bases, V lost 1 base, and 0 bases had no gene match. CDR1 and CDR2 (germline): SGHTA, FQGNSA. The CDR3 loop spans 14 amino acids. The chain's CDR3 is CASSLGTSAYEQYF. The CDR3 bases are TGTGCCAGCAGCTTAGGGACTAGCGCCTACGAGCAGTACTTC.

This clonotype was seen more than once but under ten times. For the CDR3, the DNA is TGTGCCAGCAGCTTGGGGATTGTCCTGAGCACAGATACGCAGTATTTT. This translates into CASSLGIVLSTDTQYF. The chain recombines TRBV5-5 with TRBJ2-3; D uncertain. Germline-derived CDR1 and CDR2 are SGHKS and YYEKEE (reference sequence). The ends were cut back, 0 bases at V and 0 bases at J, with 11 bases in the middle. The length of the CDR3 is 16 residues.

This clonotype was seen many times. V is TRBV7-8 and J is TRBJ1-5; 8 nucleotides align to TRBD1. V lost 4 bases, J lost 2 bases, and 10 bases stayed unmatched. The germline V gene encodes CDR1 SGHVS and CDR2 FQNEAQ. The CDR3 is 17 residues long. CDR3 region: CASSSPTGESGNQPQHF. The CDR3 bases are TGTGCCAGCAGCTCACCGACAGGGGAAAGCGGCAATCAGCCCCAGCATTTT. Combining the CDR3 with reference TRBV7-8 and TRBJ1-5 gives the whole variable domain GAGVSQSPRYKVAKRGQDVALRCDPISGHVSLFWYQQALGQGPEFLTYFQNEAQLDKSGLPSDRFFAERPEGSVSTLKIQRTQQEDSAVYLCASSSPTGESGNQPQHFGDGTRLSIL.